The 21 T cell receptor beta chains below come from one sample, sequenced in a study of beta chain features in type 1 diabetes. Reverse transcription of all isolated RNA meant that expressed TCRB transcripts were sequenced. The method was immunoSEQ multiplex PCR; TCRdb's version includes in-frame clones alone and lacks a portion of them. The sample includes over 150,000 clones, 7.5% to 9.5% of them seen just once. Study-wide points: Shortening that was moderate but significant affected the TCRB CDR3s of Type 1 diabetes patients in all four CD4+ subsets.

The antigens these receptors bind are not known. The sequencing input was central memory CD4+ T cells from blood. The receptors here all came from a woman between 18 and 30 years old with type 1 diabetes.

This chain links TRBV5-1 with TRBJ1-1; D remains unclear. V was cut by 4 bases and J by 0 bases, with 16 bases left in between. From germline, CDR1 is SGHRS and CDR2 YFSETQ. The CDR3 runs to 16 residues. CDR3: CASSPGVGRLNTEAFF. The CDR3 DNA reads as TGCGCCAGCAGCCCCGGTGTGGGCAGATTGAACACTGAAGCTTTCTTT.

V is TRBV7-2 and J is TRBJ2-3, with D perhaps TRBD1 (5 bases). Germline-derived CDR1 and CDR2 are SGHTA and FQGNSA. This CDR3 is built from 13 residues. V lost 5 bases, J lost 4 bases, and 10 bases lay in between. This CDR3 is CASSPTVSDTQYF. In DNA form, the CDR3 reads TGTGCCAGCAGCCCGACAGTCTCAGATACGCAGTATTTT.

This clone occurred many times. V and J are TRBV4-1 and TRBJ1-3, with D maybe TRBD1 (5 bases). The germline V gene encodes CDR1 MGHRA and CDR2 YSYEKL. V was shortened by 4 bases and J by 0 bases, with 13 bases between the two germline ends. This CDR3 region has 16 residues. Written as DNA, the CDR3 is TGCGCCAGCAGCCGATCAAGGGACTCCTCTGGAAACACCATATATTTT. Protein: CASSRSRDSSGNTIYF.

This clone has a handful of counts. The V and J genes are TRBV5-1 and TRBJ1-6; no clear D. The CDR3 consists of 16 residues. CDR1 and CDR2 from the germline V gene are SGHRS and YFSETQ. Deletions cut 4 bases from V and 6 bases from J, with 17 bases between. This CDR3 reads CASSLDKNGFNSPLHF. The CDR3 coding sequence is TGCGCCAGCAGCCTCGACAAAAATGGGTTTAATTCACCCCTCCACTTT.

This clone was seen more than once but under ten times. This sequence joins TRBV28 and TRBJ1-5; 11 nucleotides match TRBD1. The V gene's germline CDR1 is MDHEN and CDR2 SYDVKM. This CDR3 is 15 amino acids long. V lost 0 bases and J lost 7; bases outside the gene matches: 2. The CDR3 here is CASSLWGQGGQPQHF. CDR3 sequence (DNA): TGTGCCAGCAGTTTATGGGGACAGGGGGGCCAGCCCCAGCATTTT.

This clone was picked up many times. The chain employs TRBV6-6 and TRBJ1-2, with no clear D. Trimming took off 6 bases at V and 4 bases at J, with 12 bases between the two ends. CDR1 and CDR2 from the germline V gene are MNHNY and SVGAGI (reference sequence). The CDR3 loop spans 13 amino acids. The CDR3 sequence is CASRGVSIYGYTF. The CDR3 DNA follows: TGTGCCAGCAGGGGAGTCAGCATCTATGGCTACACCTTC.

There are a few counts of this clone. The rearrangement links TRBV29-1 to TRBJ1-4, with 9 bases lining up with TRBD1. The trim removed 4 bases at V and 0 bases at J, leaving 3 bases unmatched. This CDR3 is built from 15 residues. Looked up from germline, CDR1 is SQVTM and CDR2 is ANQGSEA. CDR3 bases: TGCAGCGTTGGGACAGGGGTGGCAACTAATGAAAAACTGTTTTTT. The encoded protein is CSVGTGVATNEKLFF.

In this sample, this clone turned up many times. The chain has TRBV19 and TRBJ2-1; no clear D. The CDR3 runs 14 residues. Germline V gene data show CDR1 as LNHDA and CDR2 as SQIVND (reference sequence). Trimming pared 8 bases from V and 6 bases from J, leaving 17 bases between. Here the CDR3 DNA reads TGTGCCAGTCAGCCGGGTGTGGCCCTCAATGAGCAGTTCTTC. Its translation: CASQPGVALNEQFF.

The chain is built from TRBV5-1 and TRBJ1-1, with a tentative D call TRBD1 (6 bases). The CDR3 sequence is 14 residues long. Deletions cut 0 bases from V and 11 bases from J, with 17 bases between. Germline V gives CDR1 SGHRS, CDR2 YFSETQ. CDR3 protein: CASSLGQGKSKAFF. CDR3 coding DNA: TGCGCCAGCAGCTTGGGGCAGGGGAAGAGTAAGGCTTTCTTT.

This clone showed up just a few times. V gene TRBV9 combines with J gene TRBJ2-5, with 7 bases fitting TRBD2. Unmatched junction bases numbered 9, after V lost 0 bases and J lost 4 bases. The germline V gene has CDR1 SGDLS and CDR2 YYNGEE. The CDR3 spans 16 residues. CDR3 sequence reads: CASSVGGREWVETQYF. In nucleotides, the CDR3 is TGTGCCAGCAGCGTAGGAGGGAGGGAGTGGGTAGAGACCCAGTACTTC.

This clone has only a few counts. The V call is TRBV7-2, the J call TRBJ2-7; possible D gene TRBD1, 6 bases. The CDR3 spans 13 residues. Trimming shortened V by 8 bases and J by 6 bases, and 17 bases separated the two germline ends. CDR1 is SGHTA, CDR2 FQGNSA, per germline. The chain's CDR3 is CASCTGLQREQYF. For the CDR3, the DNA is TGTGCCAGCTGTACAGGGTTGCAACGCGAGCAGTACTTC.

This clone was seen a handful of times. J is TRBJ2-7 and V is TRBV5-1, with D perhaps TRBD1 (6 bases). The CDR3 contains 14 residues. V was cut by 4 bases and J by 4 bases, with 15 bases left in between. Germline values: CDR1 SGHRS, CDR2 YFSETQ. CDR3 nucleotide sequence: TGCGCCAGCAGCCTACAGGGCGAGACGTACGAGCAGTACTTC. This encodes CASSLQGETYEQYF. Looking up the rest from reference TRBV5-1 and TRBJ2-7 gives the full variable domain: KAGVTQTPRYLIKTRGQQVTLSCSPISGHRSVSWYQQTPGQGLQFLFEYFSETQRNKGNFPGRFSGRQFSNSRSEMNVSTLELGDSALYLCASSLQGETYEQYFGPGTRLTVT.

The J gene is TRBJ2-1, the V gene TRBV7-3; TRBD2 is a possible D gene (5 bases). Germline CDR1 is SGHTA and CDR2 is FQGTGA. The germline V and J ends were trimmed by 4 bases and 0 bases, with 19 bases remaining between them. The CDR3 has 18 residues. The CDR3 is CASSSRGRTEYSYNEQFF. The CDR3 bases are TGTGCCAGCAGCTCCAGAGGGAGAACAGAGTACTCCTACAATGAGCAGTTCTTC.

The table lists this clone with a few counts. The chain combines TRBV28 with TRBJ2-5; 9 positions agree with TRBD1. Germline CDR1 reads MDHEN; CDR2 reads SYDVKM. The CDR3 has 14 amino acids. V trimming: 7 bases; J trimming: 4 bases; junction bases outside the gene matches: 7. For the CDR3, the DNA is TGTGCCAGCATCCGGGGACAGGGAGGAGAGACCCAGTACTTC. Its protein is CASIRGQGGETQYF.

The chain recombines TRBV7-9 with TRBJ1-1, with D possibly being TRBD1 (6 bases). CDR1 and CDR2 (germline): SEHNR, FQNEAQ (reference sequence). This CDR3 region has 15 residues. V was shortened by 3 bases and J by 1 base, with 12 bases between the two germline ends. The CDR3 region has the DNA TGTGCCAGCAGCTTCCCGGGACACACGAACACTGAAGCTTTCTTT. Protein sequence: CASSFPGHTNTEAFF.

The chain employs TRBV7-8 and TRBJ2-6, with 10 bases fitting TRBD1. V was pared by 5 bases and J by 4 bases, with 11 bases of the junction left unmatched. CDR3 length: 18 residues. Germline V lookup: CDR1 SGHVS, CDR2 FQNEAQ. CDR3 nucleotide sequence: TGTGCCAGCAGCAAGCGACAGGGGGCGGCTCTGGGGGCCAACGTCCTGACTTTC. Protein product: CASSKRQGAALGANVLTF.

The chain has TRBV11-3 and TRBJ2-1; 7 bases agree with TRBD2. The V segment lost 1 base and the J segment 3 bases; nucleotides outside the gene matches: 6. The germline V gene encodes CDR1 SGHNT and CDR2 YENEEA. The CDR3 has 16 amino acids. CDR3 in amino acids: CASSLGSSGLYNEQFF. CDR3 bases: TGTGCCAGCAGCTTAGGGTCTAGCGGTCTCTACAATGAGCAGTTCTTC.

The chain recombines TRBV28 with TRBJ2-1, with 11 bases that match TRBD2. The CDR3 consists of 15 residues. The germline gives CDR1 MDHEN, CDR2 SYDVKM. The V segment lost 5 bases and the J segment 2 bases; nucleotides outside the gene matches: 2. CDR3 bases: TGTGCCAGCAGTCGGACTAGCGGGCCCTACAATGAGCAGTTCTTC. It translates to CASSRTSGPYNEQFF.

A few counts support this clone. CDR3 sequence: CASSYGTSDGKNIQYF. DNA for the CDR3: TGTGCCAGCAGCTACGGGACTAGCGACGGCAAAAACATTCAGTACTTC. The chain recombines TRBV7-2 with TRBJ2-4; 10 positions agree with TRBD2. This CDR3 contains 16 residues. The germline V gene has CDR1 SGHTA and CDR2 FQGNSA. With 4 bases clipped from V and 3 bases from J, the junction kept 6 bases outside the gene matches.

The CDR3 sequence: CASSLDSGGKAYF. The DNA of the CDR3 is TGTGCCAGCAGCTTAGACAGCGGGGGAAAAGCGTACTTC. V and J are TRBV11-2 and TRBJ2-7; TRBD2 matches at 8 bases. Germline CDR1 reads SGHAT; CDR2 reads FQNNGV. The junction had 7 bases not matched to a gene; V was cut back by 0 bases and J by 12 bases. The CDR3 runs to 13 residues. Drawing the rest from reference TRBV11-2 and TRBJ2-7, the complete variable domain is EAGVAQSPRYKIIEKRQSVAFWCNPISGHATLYWYQQILGQGPKLLIQFQNNGVVDDSQLPKDRFSAERLKGVDSTLKIQPAKLEDSAVYLCASSLDSGGKAYFGPGTRLTVT.

This chain joins TRBV4-2 and TRBJ2-5; 7 bases line up with TRBD2. CDR3 size: 18 residues. The J segment lost 7 bases and the V segment lost 1 base, leaving 18 bases of the junction unmatched. Germline values: CDR1 LGHNA, CDR2 YNFKEQ. CDR3 in amino acids: CASSQGFGQRDVQGTQYF. The CDR3 DNA sequence: TGTGCCAGCAGCCAAGGGTTCGGCCAGCGGGACGTCCAGGGGACCCAGTACTTC.